This record looks at one T cell receptor (beta chain) sequence and its context. This entry is derived from a study of OX40 agonist ivuxolimab in advanced cancers. Study as a whole: Ivuxolimab, an agonistic anti-OX40 (CD134) antibody, was given to patients. Partial responses were achieved by three patients, one with hepatocellular carcinoma and two with cutaneous melanoma.

Repertoires were generated with immunoSEQ multiplex PCR, while TCRdb's copy carries only in-frame clones and drops some. The repertoire consists of about 110,000 clones, with more than 85% occurring once and the leading ten covering around 0.7%. Germline loops: CDR1 SGHAT, CDR2 FQNNGV. The J segment lost 10 bases and the V segment lost 1 base, leaving 6 bases of the junction unmatched. CDR3 size: 16 residues. This material consisted of CD4+ or CD8+ T cells sorted from blood, taken in a trial of the OX40 agonist ivuxolimab. The rearrangement uses TRBV11-2 and TRBJ2-1, with 14 bases identical to TRBD2. The source is an adult with an advanced solid tumor such as melanoma, head and neck, liver or kidney cancer. CDR3 nucleotide sequence: TGTGCCAGCAGCTTAGTGGGACTAGCGGGAGTGGAGGAGCAGTTCTTC. Its protein product is CASSLVGLAGVEEQFF.